Given below is one T cell receptor beta chain in context. Its antigen is still unknown. The CDR3 sequence is 17 residues long. V trimming: 4 bases; J trimming: 0 bases; junction bases outside the gene matches: 8. CDR1 is SGHRS and CDR2 is YFSETQ in the germline V gene. This sample is drawn from a study of CD4 T cells in relation to SARS-CoV-2 and coronaviruses. Study overall: PBMCs were cultured with antigen for nine to eleven days before TCR beta sequencing. The negative reference was HIV-1 Nef peptide pool or peptide-free culture.

Data came from immunoSEQ multiplex PCR; TCRdb stores just in-frame clones and leaves some out. The sample carries approximately 20,000 clones, 55% to 75% recorded once. The unexposed donors gave CD4+ T cells in about 2010-2018, prior to COVID-19. After roughly 9 days of culture, CD4+ T cells were isolated. Unexposed-donor CD4+ T cells were probed with SARS-CoV-2 S/N and four cold-coronavirus spikes, cells permitting. Sample: CD4+ T cells from PBMCs, cultured in vitro. The chain recombines TRBV5-1 with TRBJ1-4; TRBD1 aligns across 8 bases. The sequence came from a human donor in good health. CDR3 residues: CASSPGQGDATNEKLFF. The DNA of the CDR3 is TGCGCCAGCAGCCCCGGACAGGGAGATGCAACTAATGAAAAACTGTTTTTT.